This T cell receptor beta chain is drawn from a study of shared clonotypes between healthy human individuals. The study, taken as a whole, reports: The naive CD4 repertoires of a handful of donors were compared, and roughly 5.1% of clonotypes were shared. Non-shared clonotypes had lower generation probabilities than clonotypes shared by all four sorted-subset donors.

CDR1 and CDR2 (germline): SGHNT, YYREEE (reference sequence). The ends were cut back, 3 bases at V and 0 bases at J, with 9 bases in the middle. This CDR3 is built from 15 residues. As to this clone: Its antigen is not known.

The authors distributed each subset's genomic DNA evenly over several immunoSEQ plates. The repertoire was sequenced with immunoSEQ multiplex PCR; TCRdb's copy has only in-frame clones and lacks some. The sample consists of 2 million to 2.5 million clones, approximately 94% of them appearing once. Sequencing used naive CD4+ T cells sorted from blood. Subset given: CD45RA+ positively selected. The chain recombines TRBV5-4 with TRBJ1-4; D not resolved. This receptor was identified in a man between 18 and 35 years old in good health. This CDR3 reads CASSSKAATNEKLFF. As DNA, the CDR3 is TGTGCCAGCAGCTCGAAGGCAGCAACTAATGAAAAACTGTTTTTT.